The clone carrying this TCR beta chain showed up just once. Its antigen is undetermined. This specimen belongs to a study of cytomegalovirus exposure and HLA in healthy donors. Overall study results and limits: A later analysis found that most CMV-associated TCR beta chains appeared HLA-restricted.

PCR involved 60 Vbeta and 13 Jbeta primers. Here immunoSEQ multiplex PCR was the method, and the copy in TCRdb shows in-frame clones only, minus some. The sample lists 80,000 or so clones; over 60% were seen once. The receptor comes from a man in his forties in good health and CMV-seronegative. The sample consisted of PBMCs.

CDR3 nucleotide sequence: TGTGCCAGCAGCAGTCACCTTCGGGGGGACTATGGCTACACCTTC. The encoded protein is CASSSHLRGDYGYTF. The chain links TRBV7-9 to TRBJ1-2; D is possibly TRBD1 (5 bases). The CDR3 sequence is 15 residues long. V lost 5 bases and J lost 3, with 16 bases in between. The germline V gene has CDR1 SEHNR and CDR2 FQNEAQ (reference sequence).